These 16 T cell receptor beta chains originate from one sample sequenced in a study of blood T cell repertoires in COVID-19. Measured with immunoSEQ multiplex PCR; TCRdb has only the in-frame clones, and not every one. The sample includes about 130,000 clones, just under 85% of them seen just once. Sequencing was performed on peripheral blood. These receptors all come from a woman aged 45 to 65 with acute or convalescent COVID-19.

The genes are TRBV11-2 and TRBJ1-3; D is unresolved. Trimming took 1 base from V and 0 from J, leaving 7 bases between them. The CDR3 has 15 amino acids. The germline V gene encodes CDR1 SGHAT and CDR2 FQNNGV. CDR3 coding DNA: TGTGCCAGCAGCTTAGTGGAGAGCTCTGGAAACACCATATATTTT. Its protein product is CASSLVESSGNTIYF.

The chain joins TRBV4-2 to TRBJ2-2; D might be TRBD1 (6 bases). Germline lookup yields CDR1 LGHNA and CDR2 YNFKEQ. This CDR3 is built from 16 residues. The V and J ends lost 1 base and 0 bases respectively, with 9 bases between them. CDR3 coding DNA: TGTGCCAGCAGCCAAGGTAACAGGGCGAACACCGGGGAGCTGTTTTTT. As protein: CASSQGNRANTGELFF.

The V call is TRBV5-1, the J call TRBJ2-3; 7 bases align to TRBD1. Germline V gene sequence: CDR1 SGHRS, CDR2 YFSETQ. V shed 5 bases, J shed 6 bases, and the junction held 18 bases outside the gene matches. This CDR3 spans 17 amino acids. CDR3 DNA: TGCGCCAGCAGATCCGGGAATGGCAGACAGGGTAGCGATACGCAGTATTTT. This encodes CASRSGNGRQGSDTQYF.

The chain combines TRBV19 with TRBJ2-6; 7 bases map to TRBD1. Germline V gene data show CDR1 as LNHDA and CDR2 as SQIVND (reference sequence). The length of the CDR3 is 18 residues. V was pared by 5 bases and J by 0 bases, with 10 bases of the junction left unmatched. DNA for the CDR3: TGTGCCAGTAGTCCGATAATGGGACAGCCCTCTGGGGCCAACGTCCTGACTTTC. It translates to CASSPIMGQPSGANVLTF.

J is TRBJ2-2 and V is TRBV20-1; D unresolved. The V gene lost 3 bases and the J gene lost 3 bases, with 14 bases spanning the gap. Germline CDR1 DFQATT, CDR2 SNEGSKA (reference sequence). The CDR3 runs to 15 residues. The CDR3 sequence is CSASPTVLHTGELFF. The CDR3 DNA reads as TGCAGTGCTAGTCCCACGGTCCTTCACACCGGGGAGCTGTTTTTT.

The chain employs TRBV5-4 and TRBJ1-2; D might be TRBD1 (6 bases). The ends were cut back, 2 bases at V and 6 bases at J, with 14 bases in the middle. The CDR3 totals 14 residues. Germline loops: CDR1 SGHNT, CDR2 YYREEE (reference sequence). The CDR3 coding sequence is TGTGCCAGCAGCTTCGAGGCAGGGGATGATGGCTACACCTTC. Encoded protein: CASSFEAGDDGYTF.

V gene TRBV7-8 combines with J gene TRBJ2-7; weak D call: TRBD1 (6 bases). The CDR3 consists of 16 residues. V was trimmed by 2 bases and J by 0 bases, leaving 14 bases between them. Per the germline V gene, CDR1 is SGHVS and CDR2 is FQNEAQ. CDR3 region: CASSLPLTGNSYEQYF. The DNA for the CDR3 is TGTGCCAGCAGCTTACCGCTGACAGGAAACTCCTACGAGCAGTACTTC.

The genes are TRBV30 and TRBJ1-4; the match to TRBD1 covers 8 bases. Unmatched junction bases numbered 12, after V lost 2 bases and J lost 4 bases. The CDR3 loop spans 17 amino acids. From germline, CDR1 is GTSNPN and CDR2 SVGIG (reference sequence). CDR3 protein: CAWSPEVWDRRNEKLFF. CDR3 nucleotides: TGTGCCTGGAGTCCAGAAGTTTGGGACAGGCGTAATGAAAAACTGTTTTTT. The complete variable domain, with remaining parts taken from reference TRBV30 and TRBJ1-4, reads SQTIHQWPATLVQPVGSPLSLECTVEGTSNPNLYWYRQAAGRGLQLLFYSVGIGQISSEVPQNLSASRPQDRQFILSSKKLLLSDSGFYLCAWSPEVWDRRNEKLFFGSGTQLSVL.

The CDR3 protein is CASTLGDTQYF. CDR3 in DNA: TGTGCCAGCACTCTAGGAGATACGCAGTATTTT. The rearrangement links TRBV27 to TRBJ2-3; D gene unclear. Trimming took off 7 bases at V and 5 bases at J, with 7 bases between the two ends. This CDR3 comprises 11 residues. Germline V gene data show CDR1 as MNHEY and CDR2 as SMNVEV (reference sequence).

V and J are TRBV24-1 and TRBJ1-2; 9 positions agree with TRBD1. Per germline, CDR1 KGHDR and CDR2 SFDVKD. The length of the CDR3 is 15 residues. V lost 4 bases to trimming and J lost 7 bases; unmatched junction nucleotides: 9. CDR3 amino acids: CATSDPGQGFSGYTF. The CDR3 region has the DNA TGTGCCACCAGTGACCCGGGACAGGGATTTTCTGGCTACACCTTC.

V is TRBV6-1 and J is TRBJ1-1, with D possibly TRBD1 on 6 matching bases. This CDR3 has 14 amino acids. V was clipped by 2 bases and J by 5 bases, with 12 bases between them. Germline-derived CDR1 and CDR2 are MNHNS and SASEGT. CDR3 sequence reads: CASSEIRGLTEAFF. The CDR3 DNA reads TGTGCCAGCAGTGAAATCAGGGGCTTGACTGAAGCTTTCTTT.

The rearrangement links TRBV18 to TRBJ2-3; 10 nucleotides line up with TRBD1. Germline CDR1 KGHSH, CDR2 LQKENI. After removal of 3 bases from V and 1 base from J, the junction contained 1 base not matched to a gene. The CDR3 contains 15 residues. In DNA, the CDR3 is TGTGCCAGCTCACCTGGGACAGGGGGCACAGATACGCAGTATTTT. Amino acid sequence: CASSPGTGGTDTQYF.

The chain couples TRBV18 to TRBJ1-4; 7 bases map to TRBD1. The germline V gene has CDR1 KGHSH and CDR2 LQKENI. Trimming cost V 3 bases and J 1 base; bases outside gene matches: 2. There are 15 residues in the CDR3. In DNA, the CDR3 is TGTGCCAGCTCACCTCGACAGGGAACTAATGAAAAACTGTTTTTT. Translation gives CASSPRQGTNEKLFF.

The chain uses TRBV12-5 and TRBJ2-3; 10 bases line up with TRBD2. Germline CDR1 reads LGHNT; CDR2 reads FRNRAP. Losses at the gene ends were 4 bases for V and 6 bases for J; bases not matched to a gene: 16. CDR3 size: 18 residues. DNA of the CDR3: TGTGCTAGTGGTTCCGATACTAGCGGGGCCTTTAAACGGGATACGCAGTATTTT. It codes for CASGSDTSGAFKRDTQYF.

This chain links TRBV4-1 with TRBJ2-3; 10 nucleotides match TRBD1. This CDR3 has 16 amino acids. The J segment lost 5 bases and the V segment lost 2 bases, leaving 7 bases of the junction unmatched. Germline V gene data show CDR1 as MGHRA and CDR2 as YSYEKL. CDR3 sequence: CASSQSGTGAGDTQYF. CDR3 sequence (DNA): TGCGCCAGCAGCCAATCCGGGACAGGGGCTGGAGATACGCAGTATTTT.

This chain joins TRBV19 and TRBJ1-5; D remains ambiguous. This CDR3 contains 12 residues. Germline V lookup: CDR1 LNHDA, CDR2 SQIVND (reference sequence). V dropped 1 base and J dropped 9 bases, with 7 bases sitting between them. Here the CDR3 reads CASSIGEGPQHF. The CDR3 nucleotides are TGTGCCAGTAGTATAGGAGAGGGGCCCCAGCATTTT.